This note documents a single T cell receptor (beta chain) sequence. These data come from a study of T cell responses to AZD1222 COVID-19 vaccine. Produced via immunoSEQ multiplex PCR; TCRdb's table is partial and in-frame only. The table shows about 180,000 clones, with around nine tenths occurring only once. Germline CDR1 and CDR2: KGHSH and LQKENI. There are 16 residues in the CDR3. V gave up 1 base and J gave up 6 bases; unmatched junction bases: 11. This receptor was taken from an adult who received the AZD1222 COVID-19 vaccine. The chain uses TRBV18 and TRBJ1-2; TRBD1 matches at 7 bases. Sequencing used peripheral blood, obtained 28 days after the second AZD1222 dose. The CDR3 loop reads CASSPRVAGGSDGYTF. The CDR3 region has the DNA TGTGCCAGCTCACCACGGGTGGCAGGGGGAAGTGATGGCTACACCTTC.